The sequence of this T cell receptor (beta chain) was determined in a study of identical twins. Using its own MiXCR run on the 5' RACE reads, TCRdb lists one record per CDR3 protein. The table records approximately 700,000 distinct CDR3 sequences, roughly 6.2% of them present only once. Study results and limitations: Memory repertoires showed no such pattern, whereas abundant cord blood beta clonotypes carried fewer insertions. Partial confounding of zero-insertion analyses by invariant MAIT and iNKT cells was possible.

Regarding this clonotype: Its target is unknown.

Looked up from germline, CDR1 is MGHDK and CDR2 is SYGVNS. The CDR3 is 15 amino acids. V was shortened by 0 bases and J by 7 bases, with 15 bases between the two germline ends. This TCR came from a man between 18 and 35 years old in good health. What was sequenced was naive T cells sorted from blood. The chain employs TRBV25-1 and TRBJ1-2; weak D call: TRBD1 (5 bases). This CDR3 reads CASSEYLGRASGYTF. CDR3 sequence (DNA): TGTGCCAGCAGTGAATATTTAGGCAGGGCTTCTGGCTACACCTTC.